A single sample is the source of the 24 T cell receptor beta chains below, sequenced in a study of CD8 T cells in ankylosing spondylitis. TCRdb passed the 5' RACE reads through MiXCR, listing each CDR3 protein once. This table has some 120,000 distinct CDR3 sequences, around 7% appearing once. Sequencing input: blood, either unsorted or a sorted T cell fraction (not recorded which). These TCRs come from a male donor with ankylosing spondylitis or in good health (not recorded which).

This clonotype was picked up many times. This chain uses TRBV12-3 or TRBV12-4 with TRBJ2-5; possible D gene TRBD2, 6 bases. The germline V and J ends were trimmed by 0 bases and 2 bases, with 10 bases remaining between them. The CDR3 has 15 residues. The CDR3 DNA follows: TGTGCCAGCAGTTTAGCTAGTCGGGGGCAAGAGACCCAGTACTTC. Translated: CASSLASRGQETQYF.

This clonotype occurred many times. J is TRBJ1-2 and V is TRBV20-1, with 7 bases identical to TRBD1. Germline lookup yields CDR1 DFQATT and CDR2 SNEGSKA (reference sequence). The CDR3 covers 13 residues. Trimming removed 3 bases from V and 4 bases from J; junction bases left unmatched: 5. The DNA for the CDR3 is TGCAGTGCTAGGGTCGACAGGGTCTATGGCTACACCTTC. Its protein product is CSARVDRVYGYTF.

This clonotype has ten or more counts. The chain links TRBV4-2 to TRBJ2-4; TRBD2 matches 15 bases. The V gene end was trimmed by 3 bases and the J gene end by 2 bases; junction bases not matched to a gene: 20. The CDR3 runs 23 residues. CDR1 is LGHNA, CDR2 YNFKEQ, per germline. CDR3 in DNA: TGTGCCAGCAGCCAGGGACATAGGACTAGCGGGAGGGCCGATAAACCCCCCAAAAACATTCAGTACTTC. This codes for CASSQGHRTSGRADKPPKNIQYF.

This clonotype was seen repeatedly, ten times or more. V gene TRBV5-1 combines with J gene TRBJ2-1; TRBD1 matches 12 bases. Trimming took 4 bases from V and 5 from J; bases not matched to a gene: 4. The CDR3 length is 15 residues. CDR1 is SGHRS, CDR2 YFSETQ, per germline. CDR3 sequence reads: CASSVGQGAHNEQFF. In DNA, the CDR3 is TGCGCCAGCAGCGTGGGACAGGGGGCCCACAATGAGCAGTTCTTC. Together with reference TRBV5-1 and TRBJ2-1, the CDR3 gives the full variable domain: KAGVTQTPRYLIKTRGQQVTLSCSPISGHRSVSWYQQTPGQGLQFLFEYFSETQRNKGNFPGRFSGRQFSNSRSEMNVSTLELGDSALYLCASSVGQGAHNEQFFGPGTRLTVL.

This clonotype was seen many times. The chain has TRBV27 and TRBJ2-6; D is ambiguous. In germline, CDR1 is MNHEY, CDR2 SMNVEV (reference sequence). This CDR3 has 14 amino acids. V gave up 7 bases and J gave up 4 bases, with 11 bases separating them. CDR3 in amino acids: CASTPLLGANVLTF. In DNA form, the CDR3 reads TGTGCCAGCACCCCTTTGCTCGGGGCCAACGTCCTGACTTTC.

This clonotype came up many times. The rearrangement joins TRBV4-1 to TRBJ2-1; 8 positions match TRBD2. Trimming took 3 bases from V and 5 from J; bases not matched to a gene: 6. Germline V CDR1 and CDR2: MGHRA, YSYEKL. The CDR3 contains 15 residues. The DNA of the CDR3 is TGCGCCAGCAGCCAGCCGACTAGCGCGGACAATGAGCAGTTCTTC. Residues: CASSQPTSADNEQFF.

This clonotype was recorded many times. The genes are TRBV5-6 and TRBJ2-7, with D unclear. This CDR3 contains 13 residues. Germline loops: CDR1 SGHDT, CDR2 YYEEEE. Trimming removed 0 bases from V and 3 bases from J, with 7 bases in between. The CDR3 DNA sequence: TGTGCCAGCAGCTTGGCGGGTTTCTACGAGCAGTACTTC. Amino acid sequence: CASSLAGFYEQYF.

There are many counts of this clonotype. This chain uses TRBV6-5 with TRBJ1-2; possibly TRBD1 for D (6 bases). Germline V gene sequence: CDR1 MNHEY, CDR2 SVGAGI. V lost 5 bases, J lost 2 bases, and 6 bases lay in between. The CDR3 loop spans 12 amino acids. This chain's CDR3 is CASSTGNYGYTF. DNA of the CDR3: TGTGCCAGCAGTACAGGGAACTATGGCTACACCTTC.

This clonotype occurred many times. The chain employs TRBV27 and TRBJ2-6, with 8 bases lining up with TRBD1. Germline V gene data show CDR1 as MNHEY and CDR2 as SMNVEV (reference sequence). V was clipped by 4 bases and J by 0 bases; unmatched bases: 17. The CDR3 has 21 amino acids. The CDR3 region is CASSSPLGQGTSSSGANVLTF. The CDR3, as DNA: TGTGCCAGCAGTTCCCCCCTTGGACAGGGAACCTCAAGCTCTGGGGCCAACGTCCTGACTTTC.

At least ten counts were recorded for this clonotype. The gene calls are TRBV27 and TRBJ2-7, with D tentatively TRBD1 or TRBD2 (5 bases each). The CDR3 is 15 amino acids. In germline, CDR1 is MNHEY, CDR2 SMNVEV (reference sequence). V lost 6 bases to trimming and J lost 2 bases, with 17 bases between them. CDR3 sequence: CASSKLGASPYEQYF. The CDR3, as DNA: TGTGCCAGCAGCAAACTAGGGGCAAGCCCCTACGAGCAGTACTTC.

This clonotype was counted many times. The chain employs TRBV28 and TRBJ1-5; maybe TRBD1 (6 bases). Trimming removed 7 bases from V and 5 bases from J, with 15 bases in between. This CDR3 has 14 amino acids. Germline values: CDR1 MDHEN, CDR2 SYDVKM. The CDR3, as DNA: TGTGCCAGCAAAGAAGAGGGGGAGCATCAGCCCCAGCATTTT. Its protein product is CASKEEGEHQPQHF. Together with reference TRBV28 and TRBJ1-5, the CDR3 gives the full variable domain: DVKVTQSSRYLVKRTGEKVFLECVQDMDHENMFWYRQDPGLGLRLIYFSYDVKMKEKGDIPEGYSVSREKKERFSLILESASTNQTSMYLCASKEEGEHQPQHFGDGTRLSIL.

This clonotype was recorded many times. CDR3 loop: CASSLIMGVNTGELFF. For the CDR3, the DNA is TGCGCCAGCAGCCTTATCATGGGTGTGAACACCGGGGAGCTGTTTTTT. The chain links TRBV5-1 to TRBJ2-2; no clear D gene. This CDR3 has 16 residues. V gave up 4 bases and J gave up 1 base, with 14 bases separating them. Germline V gene sequence: CDR1 SGHRS, CDR2 YFSETQ.

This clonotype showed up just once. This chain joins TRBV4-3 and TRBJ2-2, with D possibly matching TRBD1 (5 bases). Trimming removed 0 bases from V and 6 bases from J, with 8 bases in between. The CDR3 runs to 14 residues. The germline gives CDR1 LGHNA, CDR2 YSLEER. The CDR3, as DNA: TGCGCCAGCAGCCAAGAGGAAGGGGCCGGGGAGCTGTTTTTT. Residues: CASSQEEGAGELFF.

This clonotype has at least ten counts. The CDR3 spells CASSLVPGGGAFNEQFF. The CDR3 DNA is TGCGCCAGCAGCTTGGTTCCGGGGGGTGGGGCCTTCAATGAGCAGTTCTTC. The chain combines TRBV5-1 with TRBJ2-1; 7 bases fit TRBD2. Losses at the gene ends were 0 bases for V and 6 bases for J; bases not matched to a gene: 12. The length of the CDR3 is 17 residues. The germline V gene has CDR1 SGHRS and CDR2 YFSETQ. The entire variable domain, with the rest obtained from reference TRBV5-1 and TRBJ2-1, is as follows: KAGVTQTPRYLIKTRGQQVTLSCSPISGHRSVSWYQQTPGQGLQFLFEYFSETQRNKGNFPGRFSGRQFSNSRSEMNVSTLELGDSALYLCASSLVPGGGAFNEQFFGPGTRLTVL.

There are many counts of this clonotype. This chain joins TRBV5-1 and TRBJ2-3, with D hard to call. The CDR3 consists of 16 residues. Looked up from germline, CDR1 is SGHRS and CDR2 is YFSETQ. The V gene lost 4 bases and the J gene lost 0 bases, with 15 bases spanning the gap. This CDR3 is CASSGWVGVSTDTQYF. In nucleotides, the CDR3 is TGCGCCAGCAGCGGATGGGTTGGGGTCAGCACAGATACGCAGTATTTT.

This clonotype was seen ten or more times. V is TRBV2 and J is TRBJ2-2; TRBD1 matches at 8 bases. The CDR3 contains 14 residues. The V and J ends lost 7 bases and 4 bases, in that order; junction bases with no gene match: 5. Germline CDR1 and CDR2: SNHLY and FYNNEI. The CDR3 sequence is CASTPGQVTGELFF. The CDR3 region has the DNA TGTGCCAGCACTCCGGGACAGGTCACCGGGGAGCTGTTTTTT.

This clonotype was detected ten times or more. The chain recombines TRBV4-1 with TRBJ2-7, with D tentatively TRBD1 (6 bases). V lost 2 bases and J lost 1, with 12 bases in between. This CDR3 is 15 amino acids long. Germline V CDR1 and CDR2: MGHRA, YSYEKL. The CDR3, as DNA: TGCGCCAGCAGCCAACCAACCGGACAGTCCTACGAGCAGTACTTC. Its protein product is CASSQPTGQSYEQYF.

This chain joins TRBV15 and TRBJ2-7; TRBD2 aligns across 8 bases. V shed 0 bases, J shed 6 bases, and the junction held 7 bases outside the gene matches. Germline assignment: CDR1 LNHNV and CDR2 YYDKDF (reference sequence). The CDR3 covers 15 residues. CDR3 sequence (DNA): TGTGCCACCAGCAGAGAACTAGCGGCCGACCTCGAGCAGTACTTC. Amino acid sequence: CATSRELAADLEQYF.

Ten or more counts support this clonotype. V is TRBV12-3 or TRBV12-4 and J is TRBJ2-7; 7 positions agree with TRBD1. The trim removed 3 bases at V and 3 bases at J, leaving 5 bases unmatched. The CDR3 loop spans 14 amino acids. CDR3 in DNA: TGTGCCAGCAGTTTCATACAGGGGATCTACGAGCAGTACTTC. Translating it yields CASSFIQGIYEQYF.

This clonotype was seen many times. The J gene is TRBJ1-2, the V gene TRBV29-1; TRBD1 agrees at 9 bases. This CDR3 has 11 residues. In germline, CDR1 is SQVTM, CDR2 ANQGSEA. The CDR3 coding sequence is TGCAGAGCGGACAGGGGCTCTGGCTACACCTTC. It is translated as CRADRGSGYTF.

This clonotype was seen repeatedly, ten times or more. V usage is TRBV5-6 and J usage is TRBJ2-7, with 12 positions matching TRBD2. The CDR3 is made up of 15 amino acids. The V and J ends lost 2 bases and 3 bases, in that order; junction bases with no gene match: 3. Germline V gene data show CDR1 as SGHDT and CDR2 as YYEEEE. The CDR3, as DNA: TGTGCCAGCAGCTTACTAGCGGGGGGCCACTACGAGCAGTACTTC. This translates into CASSLLAGGHYEQYF.

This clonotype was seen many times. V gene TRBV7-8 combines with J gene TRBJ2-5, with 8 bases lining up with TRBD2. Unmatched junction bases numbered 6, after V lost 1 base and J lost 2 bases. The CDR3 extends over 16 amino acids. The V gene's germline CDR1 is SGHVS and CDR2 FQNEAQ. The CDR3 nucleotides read TGTGCCAGCAGCTTAGAAGCGGGGGCCCTACAAGAGACCCAGTACTTC. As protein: CASSLEAGALQETQYF.

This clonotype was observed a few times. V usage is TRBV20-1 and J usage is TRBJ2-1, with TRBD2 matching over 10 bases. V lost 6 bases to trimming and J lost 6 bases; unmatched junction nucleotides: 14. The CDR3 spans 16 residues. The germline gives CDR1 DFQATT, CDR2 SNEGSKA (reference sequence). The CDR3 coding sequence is TGCAGTGCCGCCCCTTCTAGCGGGAGAATGGGCAATGAGCAGTTCTTC. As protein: CSAAPSSGRMGNEQFF.

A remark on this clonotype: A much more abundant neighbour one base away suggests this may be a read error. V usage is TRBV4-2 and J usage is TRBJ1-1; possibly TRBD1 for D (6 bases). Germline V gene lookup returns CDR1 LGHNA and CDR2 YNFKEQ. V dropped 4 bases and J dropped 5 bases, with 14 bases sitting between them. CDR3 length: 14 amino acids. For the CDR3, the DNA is TGTGCCAGCAGCCCCCGAGACAGGAAGACTGAAGCTTTCTTT. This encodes CASSPRDRKTEAFF.